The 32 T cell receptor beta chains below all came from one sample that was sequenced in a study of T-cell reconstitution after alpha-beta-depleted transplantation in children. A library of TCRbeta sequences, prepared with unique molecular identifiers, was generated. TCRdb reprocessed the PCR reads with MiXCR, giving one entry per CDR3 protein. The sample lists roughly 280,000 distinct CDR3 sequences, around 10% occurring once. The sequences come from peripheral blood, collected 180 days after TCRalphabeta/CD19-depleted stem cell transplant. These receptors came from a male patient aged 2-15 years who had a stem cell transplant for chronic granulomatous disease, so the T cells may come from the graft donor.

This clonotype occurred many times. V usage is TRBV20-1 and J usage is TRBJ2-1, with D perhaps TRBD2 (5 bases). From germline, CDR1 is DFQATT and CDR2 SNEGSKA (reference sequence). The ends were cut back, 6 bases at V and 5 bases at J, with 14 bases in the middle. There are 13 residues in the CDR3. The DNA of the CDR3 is TGCAGTGCCCCCGTTGCGGGTCACAATGAGCAGTTCTTC. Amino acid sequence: CSAPVAGHNEQFF.

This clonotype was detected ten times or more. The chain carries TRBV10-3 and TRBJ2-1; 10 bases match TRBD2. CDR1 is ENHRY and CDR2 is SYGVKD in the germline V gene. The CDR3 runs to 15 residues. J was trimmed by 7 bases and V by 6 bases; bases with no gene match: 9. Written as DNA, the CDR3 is TGTGCCATCAGATTAGCGGGAGGACCGGGGAATGAGCAGTTCTTC. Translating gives CAIRLAGGPGNEQFF.

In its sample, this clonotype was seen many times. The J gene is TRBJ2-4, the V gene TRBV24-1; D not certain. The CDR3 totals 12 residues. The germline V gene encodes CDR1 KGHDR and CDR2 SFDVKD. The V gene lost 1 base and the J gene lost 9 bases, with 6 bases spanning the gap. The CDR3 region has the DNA TGTGCCACCAGTGATTTTGGGTTCATTCAGTACTTC. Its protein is CATSDFGFIQYF.

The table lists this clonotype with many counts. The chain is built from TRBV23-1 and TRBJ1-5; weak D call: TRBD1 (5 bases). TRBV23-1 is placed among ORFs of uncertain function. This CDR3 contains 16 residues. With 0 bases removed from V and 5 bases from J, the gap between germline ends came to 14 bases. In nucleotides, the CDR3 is TGCGCCAGCAGTCAATCGACAGTACCACGATATCAGCCCCAGCATTTT. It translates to CASSQSTVPRYQPQHF.

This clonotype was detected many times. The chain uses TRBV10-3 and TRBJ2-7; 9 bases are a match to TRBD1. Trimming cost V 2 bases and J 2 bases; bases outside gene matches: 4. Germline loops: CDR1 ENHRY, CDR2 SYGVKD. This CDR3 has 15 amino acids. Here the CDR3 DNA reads TGTGCCATCAGTGAGGGGACAGGGAATCCCTACGAGCAGTACTTC. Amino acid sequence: CAISEGTGNPYEQYF.

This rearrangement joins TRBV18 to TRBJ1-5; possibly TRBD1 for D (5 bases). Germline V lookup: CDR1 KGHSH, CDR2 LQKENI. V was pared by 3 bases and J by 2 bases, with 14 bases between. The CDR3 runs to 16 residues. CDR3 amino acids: CASSPIPQTGNQPQHF. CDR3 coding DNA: TGTGCCAGCTCACCGATCCCCCAGACAGGCAATCAGCCCCAGCATTTT.

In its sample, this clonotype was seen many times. CDR3 in amino acids: CASSLTGVRAQYF. DNA of the CDR3: TGTGCCAGCAGTTTAACGGGAGTGAGGGCGCAGTATTTT. The chain recombines TRBV28 with TRBJ2-3, with D possibly TRBD2 on 6 matching bases. The CDR3 runs 13 residues. CDR1 is MDHEN, CDR2 SYDVKM, per germline. The V end was cut by 2 bases, the J end by 10 bases, with 13 bases between.

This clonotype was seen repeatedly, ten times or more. The CDR3 sequence: CSAQSSIAGGTRTYEQYF. DNA for the CDR3: TGCAGTGCTCAGTCATCTATAGCGGGGGGAACCAGAACTTACGAGCAGTACTTC. The genes are TRBV20-1 and TRBJ2-7; 10 nucleotides align to TRBD2. Germline CDR1 is DFQATT and CDR2 is SNEGSKA (reference sequence). The CDR3 extends over 18 amino acids. J was trimmed by 4 bases and V by 5 bases; bases with no gene match: 20.

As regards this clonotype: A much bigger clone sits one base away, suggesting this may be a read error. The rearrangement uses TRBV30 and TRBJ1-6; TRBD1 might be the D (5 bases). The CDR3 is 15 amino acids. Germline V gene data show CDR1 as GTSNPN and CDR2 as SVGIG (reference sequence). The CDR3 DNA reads TGTGCCAGGAGTGTTGGGGGGGTTGATAATTCACCCCTCCACTTT. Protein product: CARSVGGVDNSPLHF.

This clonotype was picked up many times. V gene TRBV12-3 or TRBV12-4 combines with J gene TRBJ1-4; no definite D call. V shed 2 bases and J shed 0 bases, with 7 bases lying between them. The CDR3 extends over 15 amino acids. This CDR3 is CASSLYATTNEKLFF. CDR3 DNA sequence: TGTGCCAGCAGTTTATACGCCACAACTAATGAAAAACTGTTTTTT.

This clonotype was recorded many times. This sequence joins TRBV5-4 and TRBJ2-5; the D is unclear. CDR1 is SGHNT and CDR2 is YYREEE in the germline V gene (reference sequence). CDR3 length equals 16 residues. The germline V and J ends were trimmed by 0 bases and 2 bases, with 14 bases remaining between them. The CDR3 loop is CASSLVGHTQQETQYF. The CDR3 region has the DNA TGTGCCAGCAGCTTGGTAGGGCATACGCAACAAGAGACCCAGTACTTC.

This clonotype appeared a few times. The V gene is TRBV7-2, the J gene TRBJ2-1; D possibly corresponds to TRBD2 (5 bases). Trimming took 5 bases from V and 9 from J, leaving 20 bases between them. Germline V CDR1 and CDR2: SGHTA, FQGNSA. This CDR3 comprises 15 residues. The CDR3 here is CASSKGLASGSEQFF. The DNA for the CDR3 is TGTGCCAGCAGCAAAGGGCTAGCATCCGGCAGTGAGCAGTTCTTC.

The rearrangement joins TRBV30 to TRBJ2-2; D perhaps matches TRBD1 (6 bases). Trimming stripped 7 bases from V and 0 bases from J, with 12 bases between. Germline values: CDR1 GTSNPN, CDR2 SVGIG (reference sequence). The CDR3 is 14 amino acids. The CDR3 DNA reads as TGTGCCTACAAAAGGGGGACGAACACCGGGGAGCTGTTTTTT. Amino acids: CAYKRGTNTGELFF.

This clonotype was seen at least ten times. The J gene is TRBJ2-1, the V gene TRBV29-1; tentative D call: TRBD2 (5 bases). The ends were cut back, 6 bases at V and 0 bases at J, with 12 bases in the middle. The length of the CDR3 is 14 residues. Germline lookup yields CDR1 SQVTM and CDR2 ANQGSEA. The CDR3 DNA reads TGCAGCGTGGCAGCGGTGAGCTCCTACAATGAGCAGTTCTTC. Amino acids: CSVAAVSSYNEQFF.

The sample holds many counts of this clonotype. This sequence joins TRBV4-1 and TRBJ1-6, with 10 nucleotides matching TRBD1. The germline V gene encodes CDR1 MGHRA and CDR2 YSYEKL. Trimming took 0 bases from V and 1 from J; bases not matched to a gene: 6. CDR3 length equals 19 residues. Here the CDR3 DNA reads TGCGCCAGCAGCCAAGATCGACAGGGGGCGATTTCCTATAATTCACCCCTCCACTTT. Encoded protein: CASSQDRQGAISYNSPLHF.

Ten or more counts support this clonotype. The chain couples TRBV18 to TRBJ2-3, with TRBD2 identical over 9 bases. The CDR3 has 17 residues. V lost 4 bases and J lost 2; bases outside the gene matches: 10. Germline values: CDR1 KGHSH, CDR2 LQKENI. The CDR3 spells CASSLNSGGILTDTQYF. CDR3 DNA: TGTGCCAGCTCACTAAACAGCGGGGGGATCCTCACAGATACGCAGTATTTT.

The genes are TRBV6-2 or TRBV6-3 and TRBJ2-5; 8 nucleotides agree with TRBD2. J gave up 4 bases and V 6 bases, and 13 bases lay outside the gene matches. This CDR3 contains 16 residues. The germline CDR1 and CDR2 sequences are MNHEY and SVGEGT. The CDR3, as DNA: TGTGCCAGCAGGGCTAAGACAGCGGGAGTATCAGAGACCCAGTACTTC. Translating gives CASRAKTAGVSETQYF.

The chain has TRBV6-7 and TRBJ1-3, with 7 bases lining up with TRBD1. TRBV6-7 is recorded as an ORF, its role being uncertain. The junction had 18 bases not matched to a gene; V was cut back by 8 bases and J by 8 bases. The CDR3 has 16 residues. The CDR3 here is CASFGGQDPTEDTIYF. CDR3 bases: TGTGCCAGCTTTGGCGGACAGGACCCCACTGAGGACACCATATATTTT.

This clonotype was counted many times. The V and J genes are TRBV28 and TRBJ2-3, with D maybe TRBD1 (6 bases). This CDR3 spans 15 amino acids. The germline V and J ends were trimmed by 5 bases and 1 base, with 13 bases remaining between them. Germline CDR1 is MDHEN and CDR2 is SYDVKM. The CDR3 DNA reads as TGTGCCAGCAGTCCCCAGGGGTGGGGCACAGATACGCAGTATTTT. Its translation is CASSPQGWGTDTQYF.

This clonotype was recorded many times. Here the CDR3 reads CASSLERGSTDTQYF. CDR3 DNA: TGTGCCAGCAGCCTCGAACGGGGTAGCACAGATACGCAGTATTTT. The rearrangement uses TRBV5-5 and TRBJ2-3; possibly TRBD2 for D (5 bases). This CDR3 comprises 15 residues. V was pared by 4 bases and J by 0 bases, with 12 bases between. In germline, CDR1 is SGHKS, CDR2 YYEKEE (reference sequence).

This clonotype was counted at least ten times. CDR3 bases: TGTGCCAGCAGCTCCCCCTTTAGCGGGAGGGCTAACAATGAGCAGTTCTTC. Translation gives CASSSPFSGRANNEQFF. The chain couples TRBV9 to TRBJ2-1, with 11 bases fitting TRBD2. Germline V lookup: CDR1 SGDLS, CDR2 YYNGEE. V lost 4 bases and J lost 5; bases outside the gene matches: 11. The CDR3 is made up of 17 amino acids.

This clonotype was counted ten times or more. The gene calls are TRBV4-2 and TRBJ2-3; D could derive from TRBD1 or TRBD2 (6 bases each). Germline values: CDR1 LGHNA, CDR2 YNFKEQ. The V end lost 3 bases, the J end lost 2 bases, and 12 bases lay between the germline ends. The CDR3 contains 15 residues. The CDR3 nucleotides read TGTGCCAGCAGCCACCCGGGGGCGAACACAGATACGCAGTATTTT. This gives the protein CASSHPGANTDTQYF.

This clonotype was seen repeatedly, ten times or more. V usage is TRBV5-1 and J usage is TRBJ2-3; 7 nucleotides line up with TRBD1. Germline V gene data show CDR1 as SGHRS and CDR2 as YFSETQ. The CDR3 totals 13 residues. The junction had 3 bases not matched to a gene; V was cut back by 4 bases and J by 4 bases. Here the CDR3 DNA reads TGCGCCAGCAGCGACCAGGGGGCAGATACGCAGTATTTT. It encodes CASSDQGADTQYF.

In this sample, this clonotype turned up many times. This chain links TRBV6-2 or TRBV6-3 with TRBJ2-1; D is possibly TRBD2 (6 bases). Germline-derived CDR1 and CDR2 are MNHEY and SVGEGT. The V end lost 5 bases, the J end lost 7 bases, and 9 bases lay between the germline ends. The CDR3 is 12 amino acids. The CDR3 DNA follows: TGTGCCAGCAGTAGGAGCGGGAATGAGCAGTTCTTC. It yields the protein CASSRSGNEQFF.

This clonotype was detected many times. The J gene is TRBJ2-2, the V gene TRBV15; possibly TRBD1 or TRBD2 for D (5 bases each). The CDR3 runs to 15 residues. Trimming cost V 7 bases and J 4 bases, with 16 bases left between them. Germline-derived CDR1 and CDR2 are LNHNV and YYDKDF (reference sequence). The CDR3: CATIGTALGTGELFF. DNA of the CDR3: TGTGCCACCATCGGGACGGCGTTAGGCACCGGGGAGCTGTTTTTT.

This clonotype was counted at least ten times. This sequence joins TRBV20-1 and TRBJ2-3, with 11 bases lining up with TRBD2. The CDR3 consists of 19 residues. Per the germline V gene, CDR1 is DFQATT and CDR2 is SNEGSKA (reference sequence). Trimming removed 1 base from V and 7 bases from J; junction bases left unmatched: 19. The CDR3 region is CSARVPGLAGGATYHTQYF. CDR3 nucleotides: TGCAGTGCTAGAGTCCCCGGGCTAGCGGGAGGCGCCACCTACCATACGCAGTATTTT.

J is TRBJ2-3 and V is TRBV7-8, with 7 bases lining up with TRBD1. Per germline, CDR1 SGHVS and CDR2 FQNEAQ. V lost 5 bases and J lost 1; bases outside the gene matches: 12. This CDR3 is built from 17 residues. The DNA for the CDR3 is TGTGCCAGCAGCATACTCACTACCGGGACAGGCACAGATACGCAGTATTTT. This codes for CASSILTTGTGTDTQYF.

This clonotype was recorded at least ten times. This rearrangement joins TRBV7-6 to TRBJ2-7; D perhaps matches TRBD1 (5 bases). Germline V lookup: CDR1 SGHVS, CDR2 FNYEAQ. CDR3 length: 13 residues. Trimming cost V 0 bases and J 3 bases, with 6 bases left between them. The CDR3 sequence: CASSLADSYEQYF. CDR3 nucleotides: TGTGCCAGCAGCTTAGCCGACAGCTACGAGCAGTACTTC.

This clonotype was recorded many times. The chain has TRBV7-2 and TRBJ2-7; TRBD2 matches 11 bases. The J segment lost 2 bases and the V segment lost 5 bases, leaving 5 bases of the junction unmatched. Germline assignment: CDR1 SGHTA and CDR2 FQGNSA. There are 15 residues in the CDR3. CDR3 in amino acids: CASSESSGRAYEQYF. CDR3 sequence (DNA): TGTGCCAGCAGCGAGAGTAGCGGGAGGGCCTACGAGCAGTACTTC.

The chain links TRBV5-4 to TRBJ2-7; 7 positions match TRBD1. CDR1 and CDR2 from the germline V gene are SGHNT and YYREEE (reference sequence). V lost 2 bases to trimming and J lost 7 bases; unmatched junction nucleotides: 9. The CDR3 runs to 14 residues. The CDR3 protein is CASSFWDSPGEQYF. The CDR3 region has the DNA TGTGCCAGCAGCTTCTGGGACAGCCCGGGGGAGCAGTACTTC.

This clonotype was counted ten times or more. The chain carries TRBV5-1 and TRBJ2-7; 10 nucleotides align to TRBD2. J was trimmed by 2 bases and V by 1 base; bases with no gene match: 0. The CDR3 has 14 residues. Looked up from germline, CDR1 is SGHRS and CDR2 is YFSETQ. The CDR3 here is CASSLTSGTYEQYF. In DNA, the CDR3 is TGCGCCAGCAGCTTGACTAGCGGGACCTACGAGCAGTACTTC.

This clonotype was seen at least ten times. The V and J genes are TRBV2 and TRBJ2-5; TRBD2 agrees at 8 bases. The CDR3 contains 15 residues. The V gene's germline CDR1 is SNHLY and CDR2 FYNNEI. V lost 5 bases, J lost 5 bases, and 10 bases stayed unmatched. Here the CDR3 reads CASSKRRSGGETQYF. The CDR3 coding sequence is TGTGCCAGCAGTAAGCGCCGATCGGGGGGGGAGACCCAGTACTTC.